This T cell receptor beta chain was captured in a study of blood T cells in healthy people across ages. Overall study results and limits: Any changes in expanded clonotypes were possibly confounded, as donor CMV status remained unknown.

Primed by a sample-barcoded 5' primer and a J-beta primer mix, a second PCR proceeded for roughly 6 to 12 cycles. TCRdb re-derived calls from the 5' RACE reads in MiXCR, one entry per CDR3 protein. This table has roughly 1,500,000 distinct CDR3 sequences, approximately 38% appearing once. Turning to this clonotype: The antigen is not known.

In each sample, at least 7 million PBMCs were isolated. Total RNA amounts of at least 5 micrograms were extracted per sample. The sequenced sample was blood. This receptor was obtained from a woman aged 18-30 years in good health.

The CDR3 region is CASSSTGYLAKNIQYF. The CDR3 nucleotides are TGTGCCAGCAGCTCGACAGGGTACCTAGCCAAAAACATTCAGTACTTC. The V and J genes are TRBV7-2 and TRBJ2-4; 7 bases align to TRBD1. The germline gives CDR1 SGHTA, CDR2 FQGNSA. J was trimmed by 0 bases and V by 4 bases; bases with no gene match: 6. This CDR3 is 16 amino acids long.